The 25 T cell receptor beta chains listed next were all sequenced from one sample in a study of OX40 agonist ivuxolimab in advanced cancers. Profiled with immunoSEQ multiplex PCR; TCRdb holds only in-frame clones, not every one. The sample records about 73,000 clones, 75% to 90% being singletons. The source material was CD4+ or CD8+ T cells sorted from blood, sampled in a trial of the OX40 agonist ivuxolimab. These receptors were obtained from an adult with an advanced solid tumor such as melanoma, head and neck, liver or kidney cancer.

The genes are TRBV7-6 and TRBJ2-3; TRBD1 matches at 7 bases. The CDR3 loop spans 13 amino acids. CDR1 and CDR2 (germline): SGHVS, FNYEAQ. V shed 5 bases and J 3 bases; nucleotides not matched to a gene: 2. CDR3 protein: CASSRGQTDTQYF. DNA of the CDR3: TGTGCCAGCAGCCGGGGACAGACAGATACGCAGTATTTT.

V usage is TRBV13 and J usage is TRBJ1-4; 8 bases are a match to TRBD1. Germline CDR1 and CDR2: PRHDT and FYEKMQ (reference sequence). Trimming took 4 bases from V and 2 from J; bases not matched to a gene: 9. The CDR3 length is 17 residues. CDR3 amino acids: CASSSTGASGTNEKLFF. The CDR3 DNA sequence: TGTGCCAGCAGCTCGACAGGGGCAAGTGGGACTAATGAAAAACTGTTTTTT.

The chain is built from TRBV29-1 and TRBJ2-7; 8 bases line up with TRBD1. The CDR3 spans 14 residues. Germline CDR1 reads SQVTM; CDR2 reads ANQGSEA. The junction had 3 bases not matched to a gene; V was cut back by 0 bases and J by 2 bases. DNA of the CDR3: TGCAGCGTTGAAGAAGGGACAGGCCCCTACGAGCAGTACTTC. Protein: CSVEEGTGPYEQYF.

In DNA, the CDR3 is TGTGCCAGCCGGGAACAGGGGTACAATGAGCAGTTCTTC. Amino acids: CASREQGYNEQFF. The chain employs TRBV18 and TRBJ2-1; 7 bases match TRBD1. The germline V gene has CDR1 KGHSH and CDR2 LQKENI. The length of the CDR3 is 13 residues. The junction had 5 bases not matched to a gene; V was cut back by 8 bases and J by 4 bases.

The chain carries TRBV7-9 and TRBJ2-5; D tentatively reads TRBD1 or TRBD2 (6 bases each). V lost 6 bases to trimming and J lost 4 bases, with 9 bases between them. Germline V lookup: CDR1 SEHNR, CDR2 FQNEAQ (reference sequence). CDR3 size: 12 residues. CDR3 amino acids: CASRGGLETQYF. The DNA of the CDR3 is TGTGCCAGCAGAGGGGGGCTAGAGACCCAGTACTTC.

The chain links TRBV27 to TRBJ1-5; TRBD1 matches 9 bases. The length of the CDR3 is 16 residues. The junction had 7 bases not matched to a gene; V was cut back by 5 bases and J by 2 bases. Per germline, CDR1 MNHEY and CDR2 SMNVEV (reference sequence). CDR3 amino acids: CASSPTGGSGNQPQHF. As DNA, the CDR3 is TGTGCCAGCAGTCCCACAGGGGGCAGCGGCAATCAGCCCCAGCATTTT.

J is TRBJ1-2 and V is TRBV27; 11 nucleotides agree with TRBD1. The CDR3 loop spans 16 amino acids. V lost 10 bases, J lost 2 bases, and 12 bases stayed unmatched. Germline V gene sequence: CDR1 MNHEY, CDR2 SMNVEV (reference sequence). In DNA form, the CDR3 reads TGTGCCACGCGGGGTCGGGACAGGGGGTTCAACTATGGCTACACCTTC. This gives the protein CATRGRDRGFNYGYTF.

The chain recombines TRBV27 with TRBJ2-1; no clear D. V was cut by 10 bases and J by 3 bases, with 10 bases left in between. The CDR3 covers 12 residues. Germline V gene lookup returns CDR1 MNHEY and CDR2 SMNVEV (reference sequence). CDR3 coding DNA: TGTGCCACCTCGACGCGCTACAATGAGCAGTTCTTC. Protein sequence: CATSTRYNEQFF.

CDR3 protein: CASSTDRAYEQYF. Here the CDR3 DNA reads TGTGCCAGCTCAACGGACAGAGCCTACGAGCAGTACTTC. This sequence joins TRBV18 and TRBJ2-7; tentatively, D is TRBD1 (6 bases). Trimming left V 5 bases short and J 2 bases short, with 10 bases between. Germline CDR1 reads KGHSH; CDR2 reads LQKENI. CDR3 length: 13 amino acids.

The chain employs TRBV7-9 and TRBJ1-1, with D tentatively TRBD1 (6 bases). CDR3 length: 14 amino acids. Trimming left V 4 bases short and J 1 base short, with 10 bases between. Germline CDR1 reads SEHNR; CDR2 reads FQNEAQ (reference sequence). This chain's CDR3 is CASSSRTANTEAFF. CDR3 DNA: TGTGCCAGCAGCTCCCGGACAGCGAACACTGAAGCTTTCTTT. Based on the CDR3 plus reference TRBV7-9 and TRBJ1-1, the full variable domain is DTGVSQNPRHKITKRGQNVTFRCDPISEHNRLYWYRQTLGQGPEFLTYFQNEAQLEKSRLLSDRFSAERPKGSFSTLEIQRTEQGDSAMYLCASSSRTANTEAFFGQGTRLTVV.

The chain carries TRBV2 and TRBJ2-7, with 14 nucleotides matching TRBD2. Per the germline V gene, CDR1 is SNHLY and CDR2 is FYNNEI. The ends lost 10 bases at V and 3 bases at J; junction bases unmatched: 5. This CDR3 has 14 amino acids. The CDR3 DNA is TGTGCCACCCGACTAGCGGGAGGGTTCTACGAGCAGTACTTC. The encoded protein is CATRLAGGFYEQYF.

V usage is TRBV11-2 and J usage is TRBJ2-1; no definite D call. V lost 1 base, J lost 7 bases, and 14 bases lay in between. There are 15 residues in the CDR3. Germline loops: CDR1 SGHAT, CDR2 FQNNGV. For the CDR3, the DNA is TGTGCCAGCAGCTTAGGAGGAAGCCCTTATAATGAGCAGTTCTTC. Its protein is CASSLGGSPYNEQFF.

This clone was counted a few times. The V gene is TRBV2, the J gene TRBJ2-7; 8 bases map to TRBD1. Looked up from germline, CDR1 is SNHLY and CDR2 is FYNNEI. This CDR3 region has 13 residues. V shed 10 bases, J shed 3 bases, and the junction held 8 bases outside the gene matches. CDR3 nucleotide sequence: TGTGCCACCACGGACAGGGAGGACTACGAGCAGTACTTC. It specifies CATTDREDYEQYF.

This sequence joins TRBV6-1 and TRBJ1-5; the match to TRBD1 covers 8 bases. V was clipped by 11 bases and J by 0 bases; unmatched bases: 9. The CDR3 runs to 15 residues. Germline-derived CDR1 and CDR2 are MNHNS and SASEGT. CDR3 coding DNA: TGTGCCGGCGAGACAGGGGAATTTAGCAATCAGCCCCAGCATTTT. Amino acids: CAGETGEFSNQPQHF.

The chain is built from TRBV6-1 and TRBJ2-7, with unresolved D. Deletions cut 3 bases from V and 6 bases from J, with 9 bases between. This CDR3 spans 12 amino acids. Germline-derived CDR1 and CDR2 are MNHNS and SASEGT. CDR3 in DNA: TGTGCCAGCAGTGATGTCCTGGCCGAGCAGTACTTC. Encoded protein: CASSDVLAEQYF.

The rearrangement links TRBV7-6 to TRBJ2-5; 7 bases align to TRBD1. The junction had 4 bases not matched to a gene; V was cut back by 5 bases and J by 1 base. The CDR3 is made up of 14 amino acids. Germline V gives CDR1 SGHVS, CDR2 FNYEAQ. In DNA, the CDR3 is TGTGCCAGCAGCCCCAACAGGGGCCAAGAGACCCAGTACTTC. Its protein is CASSPNRGQETQYF.

The gene calls are TRBV27 and TRBJ1-5, with 7 bases lining up with TRBD1. The junction had 13 bases not matched to a gene; V was cut back by 5 bases and J by 3 bases. Germline lookup yields CDR1 MNHEY and CDR2 SMNVEV (reference sequence). This CDR3 contains 17 residues. In DNA form, the CDR3 reads TGTGCCAGCAGTGGGCGCTCCGGGACAGTGAACAATCAGCCCCAGCATTTT. It codes for CASSGRSGTVNNQPQHF.

V gene TRBV27 combines with J gene TRBJ1-6; the D gene is possibly TRBD1 (5 bases). This CDR3 contains 14 residues. V lost 2 bases and J 7 bases, leaving 9 bases between the germline ends. Germline CDR1 is MNHEY and CDR2 is SMNVEV (reference sequence). The CDR3 coding sequence is TGTGCCAGCAGTTTACCCCCAGGGAATTCACCCCTCCACTTT. It translates to CASSLPPGNSPLHF.

The chain uses TRBV27 and TRBJ1-5; TRBD1 matches 8 bases. V shed 7 bases, J shed 1 base, and the junction held 9 bases outside the gene matches. This CDR3 has 16 amino acids. Germline CDR1 is MNHEY and CDR2 is SMNVEV (reference sequence). The CDR3 coding sequence is TGTGCCAGCAAGGCAGGGGGCGAGTGGAGCAATCAGCCCCAGCATTTT. Translation gives CASKAGGEWSNQPQHF.

The chain links TRBV27 to TRBJ2-7; D may correspond to TRBD1 or TRBD2 (5 bases each). V gave up 6 bases and J gave up 3 bases, with 15 bases separating them. CDR3 length equals 14 residues. Germline values: CDR1 MNHEY, CDR2 SMNVEV (reference sequence). This CDR3 is CASRSGTGIYEQYF. CDR3 sequence (DNA): TGTGCCAGCAGGTCCGGGACGGGGATCTACGAGCAGTACTTC.

This clone was found once. The chain combines TRBV19 with TRBJ2-1; possible D gene TRBD1, 6 bases. Germline CDR1 reads LNHDA; CDR2 reads SQIVND (reference sequence). V lost 2 bases to trimming and J lost 4 bases, with 12 bases between them. The CDR3 has 15 residues. This chain's CDR3 is CASSITRGKYNEQFF. The CDR3 region has the DNA TGTGCCAGTAGTATAACCAGGGGTAAATACAATGAGCAGTTCTTC. The complete variable domain, with remaining parts taken from reference TRBV19 and TRBJ2-1, reads DGGITQSPKYLFRKEGQNVTLSCEQNLNHDAMYWYRQDPGQGLRLIYYSQIVNDFQKGDIAEGYSVSREKKESFPLTVTSAQKNPTAFYLCASSITRGKYNEQFFGPGTRLTVL.

V gene TRBV4-1 combines with J gene TRBJ1-5; the D is unclear. The CDR3 has 13 residues. V was shortened by 0 bases and J by 3 bases, with 3 bases between the two germline ends. Germline CDR1 MGHRA, CDR2 YSYEKL. In nucleotides, the CDR3 is TGCGCCAGCAGCCAAGATTTCAATCAGCCCCAGCATTTT. Residues: CASSQDFNQPQHF.

This clone showed up just once. The chain carries TRBV5-4 and TRBJ1-2, with unresolved D. Germline lookup yields CDR1 SGHNT and CDR2 YYREEE (reference sequence). CDR3 size: 12 residues. V was clipped by 5 bases and J by 8 bases, with 13 bases between them. CDR3: CASRQITGGYTF. CDR3 in DNA: TGTGCCAGCAGACAAATCACGGGCGGCTACACCTTC. Full variable domain (missing parts from reference TRBV5-4 and TRBJ1-2): ETGVTQSPTHLIKTRGQQVTLRCSSQSGHNTVSWYQQALGQGPQFIFQYYREEENGRGNFPPRFSGLQFPNYSSELNVNALELDDSALYLCASRQITGGYTFGSGTRLTVV.

Only one count was recorded for this clone. The genes are TRBV7-9 and TRBJ1-5, with TRBD1 matching 8 bases. V gave up 5 bases and J gave up 4 bases; unmatched junction bases: 7. CDR1 and CDR2 (germline): SEHNR, FQNEAQ (reference sequence). The length of the CDR3 is 15 residues. CDR3 sequence: CASSGPGQENQPQHF. The CDR3 coding sequence is TGTGCCAGCAGCGGGCCGGGACAGGAGAATCAGCCCCAGCATTTT.

The rearrangement links TRBV27 to TRBJ2-4, with 9 bases aligning to TRBD1. The CDR3 sequence is 19 residues long. From germline, CDR1 is MNHEY and CDR2 SMNVEV (reference sequence). The V and J ends lost 5 bases and 0 bases, in that order; junction bases with no gene match: 14. The CDR3 loop reads CASSPDGTGLLLAKNIQYF. Written as DNA, the CDR3 is TGTGCCAGCAGTCCCGACGGGACAGGGTTATTACTAGCCAAAAACATTCAGTACTTC.